The clone carrying this TCR beta chain was seen repeatedly, ten times or more. Its antigen is unknown. TCRdb reprocessed the reads via MiXCR and lists one record per CDR3 protein. The sample consists of over 300,000 distinct CDR3 sequences, about 17% of them appearing once. The source of the sample is a study of T cell repertoires in cytomegalovirus infection. In the study overall: Public TCR beta signatures were indicative of both CMV infection and a matching HLA type.

Findings and caveats of the study: Pooled public TCR beta family frequency picked out CMV carriers with the relevant HLA. The ex vivo response was dominated by HLA-C-restricted CMV-specific TCR beta clonotypes.

V lost 1 base and J lost 4; bases outside the gene matches: 7. Germline CDR1 reads SGHTA; CDR2 reads FQGNSA. The CDR3 extends over 16 amino acids. The sequence derives from a human donor in good health (CMV status not recorded). Some clones in this sample may be carry-over from other donors' samples. The material sequenced was PBMCs. This chain links TRBV7-2 with TRBJ2-1, with 7 bases fitting TRBD2. The CDR3 loop is CASSLVTASGYNEQFF. CDR3 in DNA: TGTGCCAGCAGCTTAGTTACGGCTAGCGGTTACAATGAGCAGTTCTTC.